The 9 T cell receptor beta chains presented below share a single source sample, sequenced in a study of blood T cell repertoires in COVID-19 (dated by TCRdb to 2020 to 2021). Library method: the immunoSEQ multiplex PCR assay. Imported from immuneACCESS, the table was reduced by TCRdb to in-frame sequences with V and J called. These copies leave out some clones; in studies compared against another copy, an unresolved V gene accounts for under half, and the cause of the remainder is not known. Across this sample there are 380,000 or so clones, with 70% to 90% seen only once. In total, the top ten clones hold 0.95% to 1.5% of the sample. The sequenced sample was peripheral blood. Receptors were obtained from a man in his forties or fifties with acute or convalescent COVID-19.

This clone was seen only a few times. The chain has TRBV12-3 or TRBV12-4 and TRBJ2-1, with TRBD1 matching 8 bases. This CDR3 is built from 13 residues. Trimming cost V 5 bases and J 7 bases; bases outside gene matches: 4. Here the CDR3 DNA reads TGTGCCAGCAGTGGACAGGGTGGGAATGAGCAGTTCTTC. Protein product: CASSGQGGNEQFF.

The V and J genes are TRBV9 and TRBJ1-1; unclear D gene. Germline assignment: CDR1 SGDLS and CDR2 YYNGEE. Deletions cut 2 bases from V and 4 bases from J, with 12 bases between. The CDR3 sequence is 14 residues long. In DNA form, the CDR3 reads TGTGCCAGCAGCGTGGTGGAGGGAGGCACTGAAGCTTTCTTT. It encodes CASSVVEGGTEAFF. The entire variable domain, with the rest obtained from reference TRBV9 and TRBJ1-1, is as follows: DSGVTQTPKHLITATGQRVTLRCSPRSGDLSVYWYQQSLDQGLQFLIQYYNGEERAKGNILERFSAQQFPDLHSELNLSSLELGDSALYFCASSVVEGGTEAFFGQGTRLTVV.

CDR3 region: CASSLSGRGGYEQFF. CDR3 nucleotides: TGTGCCAGCAGCCTTAGCGGGAGGGGGGGGTATGAGCAGTTCTTC. The chain has TRBV3-1 (or the pseudogene TRBV3-2) and TRBJ2-1; TRBD2 matches 11 bases. Trimming took 4 bases from V and 8 from J; bases not matched to a gene: 7. The CDR3 sequence is 15 residues long. Per germline, CDR1 LGHDT and CDR2 YNNKEL (reference sequence).

This clone was found a few times. The V call is TRBV6-2 or TRBV6-3, the J call TRBJ2-5; 7 nucleotides match TRBD1. The V gene's germline CDR1 is MNHEY and CDR2 SVGEGT. The CDR3 contains 15 residues. V lost 5 bases, J lost 0 bases, and 6 bases stayed unmatched. The CDR3 protein is CASSTDRSYQETQYF. The CDR3, as DNA: TGTGCCAGCAGTACGGACAGGTCGTACCAAGAGACCCAGTACTTC.

This chain links TRBV12-5 with TRBJ1-5, with D hard to call. V was trimmed by 0 bases and J by 1 base, leaving 13 bases between them. Per germline, CDR1 LGHNT and CDR2 FRNRAP. This CDR3 is 17 amino acids long. CDR3 loop: CASGLVLDNPSNQPQHF. The CDR3 DNA reads TGTGCTAGTGGTTTGGTACTTGACAACCCCAGCAATCAGCCCCAGCATTTT.

This clone was detected once. The chain couples TRBV6-5 to TRBJ1-5; D possibly corresponds to TRBD1 (6 bases). The V end was cut by 7 bases, the J end by 6 bases, with 16 bases between. Germline CDR1 reads MNHEY; CDR2 reads SVGAGI. The CDR3 has 14 amino acids. The DNA of the CDR3 is TGTGCCAGCATCCTGGGGGGGGCCGTTCAGCCCCAGCATTTT. Amino acid sequence: CASILGGAVQPQHF.

The chain recombines TRBV7-9 with TRBJ1-1; D is uncertain. Germline V gene sequence: CDR1 SEHNR, CDR2 FQNEAQ (reference sequence). Trimming shortened V by 5 bases and J by 4 bases, and 20 bases separated the two germline ends. CDR3 size: 16 residues. The CDR3 sequence is CASSHVGRGPGTEAFF. The DNA for the CDR3 is TGTGCCAGCAGCCACGTCGGTCGAGGGCCGGGCACTGAAGCTTTCTTT.

The genes are TRBV9 and TRBJ1-2; TRBD1 might be the D (6 bases). The germline V and J ends were trimmed by 0 bases and 7 bases, with 13 bases remaining between them. Germline V gene data show CDR1 as SGDLS and CDR2 as YYNGEE. The CDR3 spans 14 residues. For the CDR3, the DNA is TGTGCCAGCAGCGTAGACGGTAACAGGGCTGGCTACACCTTC. Its translation: CASSVDGNRAGYTF.

The CDR3 loop is CASSYSLAGLEETQYF. CDR3 bases: TGTGCCAGCAGTTACTCCCTAGCGGGACTGGAAGAGACCCAGTACTTC. This chain connects TRBV6-2 or TRBV6-3 to TRBJ2-5; the match to TRBD2 covers 9 bases. V dropped 0 bases and J dropped 3; count of bases not matched to a gene: 5. The CDR3 spans 16 residues. Germline V gene data show CDR1 as MNHEY and CDR2 as SVGEGT.